This entry lists 19 T cell receptor beta chains sequenced from one sample in a study of cytomegalovirus exposure and HLA in healthy donors. The PCR contained 60 Vbeta and 13 Jbeta primers. Clones were sequenced by immunoSEQ multiplex PCR, and TCRdb holds only the in-frame ones, with some missing. The sample has roughly 190,000 clones; around 80% are singletons. What was sequenced was PBMCs. The source of these receptors is a man in his forties in good health and CMV-seropositive.

This clone was detected only a few times. This rearrangement joins TRBV29-1 to TRBJ2-5; 8 bases line up with TRBD1. The junction had 5 bases not matched to a gene; V was cut back by 7 bases and J by 1 base. This CDR3 is built from 13 residues. Germline values: CDR1 SQVTM, CDR2 ANQGSEA. The CDR3 coding sequence is TGCAGCGCCCGCGGACAGGGCCAAGAGACCCAGTACTTC. This codes for CSARGQGQETQYF.

The chain links TRBV6-1 to TRBJ2-2; D is undetermined. Germline V CDR1 and CDR2: MNHNS, SASEGT. V was pared by 1 base and J by 5 bases, with 8 bases between. The CDR3 is 14 residues long. CDR3 sequence reads: CASSEGPNTGELFF. CDR3 in DNA: TGTGCCAGCAGTGAAGGGCCCAATACCGGGGAGCTGTTTTTT.

This chain joins TRBV11-2 and TRBJ2-2, with 14 bases identical to TRBD2. The germline gives CDR1 SGHAT, CDR2 FQNNGV. V was clipped by 0 bases and J by 2 bases; unmatched bases: 5. This CDR3 is built from 19 residues. The CDR3 nucleotides read TGTGCCAGCAGCTTAGAGACTAGCGGGGGGGCCATTAACACCGGGGAGCTGTTTTTT. It specifies CASSLETSGGAINTGELFF.

The V and J genes are TRBV27 and TRBJ1-2, with 12 bases lining up with TRBD1. With 3 bases clipped from V and 8 bases from J, the junction kept 4 bases outside the gene matches. The CDR3 has 14 residues. CDR1 is MNHEY and CDR2 is SMNVEV in the germline V gene (reference sequence). In DNA, the CDR3 is TGTGCCAGCAGTTTGGTGGGACAGGGGGCAGGCTACACCTTC. It translates to CASSLVGQGAGYTF.

The J gene is TRBJ2-2, the V gene TRBV7-9, with D perhaps matching TRBD2 (6 bases). This CDR3 contains 13 residues. V was shortened by 5 bases and J by 5 bases, with 9 bases between the two germline ends. The germline V gene has CDR1 SEHNR and CDR2 FQNEAQ (reference sequence). The CDR3: CASSLRGTGELFF. CDR3 DNA: TGTGCCAGCAGCCTACGGGGGACCGGGGAGCTGTTTTTT.

The genes are TRBV18 and TRBJ2-7, with D maybe TRBD1 (5 bases). This CDR3 has 14 residues. CDR1 is KGHSH and CDR2 is LQKENI in the germline V gene. V gave up 4 bases and J gave up 0 bases, with 10 bases separating them. The CDR3 DNA is TGTGCCAGCTCACGAATCCAGGGCTCCTACGAGCAGTACTTC. Its protein product is CASSRIQGSYEQYF.

V is TRBV5-6 and J is TRBJ2-5; 14 bases line up with TRBD2. The CDR3 has 19 residues. Trimming took 0 bases from V and 5 from J; bases not matched to a gene: 12. In germline, CDR1 is SGHDT, CDR2 YYEEEE. CDR3 nucleotide sequence: TGTGCCAGCAGCTTGGGGGGACTAGCGGGGGCGGGGTTCGAGGAGACCCAGTACTTC. Its translation is CASSLGGLAGAGFEETQYF.

The chain uses TRBV7-3 and TRBJ2-7; TRBD1 aligns across 11 bases. Unmatched junction bases numbered 0, after V lost 3 bases and J lost 5 bases. CDR3 length: 13 residues. CDR1 and CDR2 (germline): SGHTA, FQGTGA. CDR3 sequence: CASSLGQGDEQYF. The DNA of the CDR3 is TGTGCCAGCAGCTTGGGACAGGGGGACGAGCAGTACTTC.

The chain couples TRBV9 to TRBJ2-1; 13 bases fit TRBD2. Germline trimming cut 4 bases from V and 8 bases from J; bases unmatched to any gene: 6. The germline V gene encodes CDR1 SGDLS and CDR2 YYNGEE. This CDR3 has 15 amino acids. The CDR3 nucleotides are TGTGCCAGCAGCACTCGACTAGCGGGGGGCGATGAGCAGTTCTTC. Translating it yields CASSTRLAGGDEQFF.

The V call is TRBV4-3, the J call TRBJ2-4; 9 bases are a match to TRBD2. J was trimmed by 7 bases and V by 0 bases; bases with no gene match: 7. Per germline, CDR1 LGHNA and CDR2 YSLEER. The CDR3 is 16 amino acids. The CDR3, as DNA: TGCGCCAGCAGCCAAGATGTATCTAGCGGGGTTAACATTCAGTACTTC. Translated, it gives CASSQDVSSGVNIQYF.

This clone was found once. The rearrangement joins TRBV6-5 to TRBJ2-1; D unresolved. Germline loops: CDR1 MNHEY, CDR2 SVGAGI. Trimming took 2 bases from V and 4 from J, leaving 6 bases between them. This CDR3 spans 13 amino acids. The CDR3 DNA reads as TGTGCCAGCAGTTACACACCGTACAATGAGCAGTTCTTC. Residues: CASSYTPYNEQFF.

The CDR3 nucleotides are TGTGCCTGCAAGTTGGGACTGAGCTACACCTTC. This codes for CACKLGLSYTF. V gene TRBV30 combines with J gene TRBJ1-2, with a possible D match to TRBD1 (5 bases). CDR3 length: 11 amino acids. V was shortened by 6 bases and J by 9 bases, with 14 bases between the two germline ends. Per the germline V gene, CDR1 is GTSNPN and CDR2 is SVGIG (reference sequence).

This clone has more than one count but fewer than ten. The V gene is TRBV18, the J gene TRBJ2-7; D may be TRBD1 (6 bases). The CDR3 consists of 14 residues. The germline V gene has CDR1 KGHSH and CDR2 LQKENI. V lost 3 bases and J 3 bases, leaving 12 bases between the germline ends. Here the CDR3 DNA reads TGTGCCAGCTCACCGACACAGGGCTTCTACGAGCAGTACTTC. This gives the protein CASSPTQGFYEQYF. Full variable domain (remainder filled in from reference TRBV18 and TRBJ2-7): NAGVMQNPRHLVRRRGQEARLRCSPMKGHSHVYWYRQLPEEGLKFMVYLQKENIIDESGMPKERFSAEFPKEGPSILRIQQVVRGDSAAYFCASSPTQGFYEQYFGPGTRLTVT.

The gene calls are TRBV27 and TRBJ1-1; D is unclear. The V end was cut by 2 bases, the J end by 2 bases, with 9 bases between. From germline, CDR1 is MNHEY and CDR2 SMNVEV (reference sequence). This CDR3 has 14 residues. Here the CDR3 DNA reads TGTGCCAGCAGTTTAAGCGGCGGAAACACTGAAGCTTTCTTT. Protein sequence: CASSLSGGNTEAFF.

V usage is TRBV28 and J usage is TRBJ2-5, with 8 bases fitting TRBD1. Germline trimming cut 4 bases from V and 5 bases from J; bases unmatched to any gene: 12. The CDR3 covers 16 residues. Per germline, CDR1 MDHEN and CDR2 SYDVKM. The CDR3 bases are TGTGCCAGCAGTTCCAGTGGACAGGGACGAAGGGAGACCCAGTACTTC. Residues: CASSSSGQGRRETQYF.

This clone occurred a few times. CDR3 region: CASSPPTGTNEQFF. The CDR3 DNA reads TGTGCCAGCAGTCCCCCCACAGGGACCAATGAGCAGTTCTTC. V and J are TRBV27 and TRBJ2-1; the D gene is possibly TRBD1 (6 bases). With 5 bases removed from V and 6 bases from J, the gap between germline ends came to 14 bases. Germline loops: CDR1 MNHEY, CDR2 SMNVEV (reference sequence). The CDR3 sequence is 14 residues long.

This chain connects TRBV10-3 to TRBJ2-2, with TRBD2 as a possible D gene (5 bases). The germline V and J ends were trimmed by 6 bases and 3 bases, with 11 bases remaining between them. The length of the CDR3 is 14 residues. Per the germline V gene, CDR1 is ENHRY and CDR2 is SYGVKD. CDR3 residues: CAISRGQDTGELFF. The CDR3 DNA follows: TGTGCCATCAGCCGAGGGCAGGACACCGGGGAGCTGTTTTTT.

V gene TRBV5-1 combines with J gene TRBJ1-6; TRBD1 might be the D (6 bases). The CDR3 is 12 residues long. CDR1 is SGHRS, CDR2 YFSETQ, per germline. The germline V and J ends were trimmed by 4 bases and 13 bases, with 12 bases remaining between them. This CDR3 is CASSADRSPLHF. The CDR3 DNA is TGCGCCAGCAGCGCCGACAGGTCCCCCCTCCACTTT.

The V and J genes are TRBV13 and TRBJ2-3; 8 bases fit TRBD1. The V and J ends lost 4 bases and 3 bases, in that order; junction bases with no gene match: 9. Germline V gene data show CDR1 as PRHDT and CDR2 as FYEKMQ (reference sequence). This CDR3 region has 16 residues. CDR3 in amino acids: CASSSPGQGGTDTQYF. The CDR3 DNA is TGTGCCAGCAGCTCTCCTGGACAGGGAGGTACAGATACGCAGTATTTT. The variable domain in full, with the rest retrieved from reference TRBV13 and TRBJ2-3, is AAGVIQSPRHLIKEKRETATLKCYPIPRHDTVYWYQQGPGQDPQFLISFYEKMQSDKGSIPDRFSAQQFSDYHSELNMSSLELGDSALYFCASSSPGQGGTDTQYFGPGTRLTVL.